The present T cell receptor beta chain was sequenced within a study of control samples from healthy donors and cancer patients. The CDR3 extends over 12 amino acids. Germline V gene sequence: CDR1 MNHEY, CDR2 SMNVEV (reference sequence). V was shortened by 2 bases and J by 3 bases, with 3 bases between the two germline ends. TCRdb's copy holds only in-frame clones and misses some; the assay was immunoSEQ multiplex PCR. The table includes approximately 140,000 clones, around 85% detected once. This clonotype was obtained from a woman aged 30 to 39 in good health. Sequenced sample: blood. This chain uses TRBV27 with TRBJ2-3; D call uncertain. CDR3 amino acids: CASSLGTDTQYF. DNA of the CDR3: TGTGCCAGCAGTTTAGGGACAGATACGCAGTATTTT.